This T cell receptor beta chain was retrieved from a study of shared clonotypes between healthy human individuals (TCRdb year 2020). Regarding the research as a whole: The cohort comprised two women and three men aged 18 to 49 years. Each donor's leukapheresis produced roughly between about 0.85 and 10 billion PBMCs. To increase sequencing depth and limit assay-specific biases, TCR repertoire library preparation and sequencing were carried out by different laboratories using diverse techniques. To estimate repertoire size and how much clonotypes are shared between individuals, the study performed deep sequencing of blood TCR repertoires from 4 to 6 healthy adults. Per donor, three plates each were used for CD4 naive and CD4 memory, two for CD8 naive, and one for CD8 memory. The study at large found these results: Even with the large sequencing depth, rarefaction of the sorted-subset datasets indicated that sequencing was incomplete. Estimated clonotype richness was generally larger for naive than for memory subsets. Sharing across a few donors was observed for approximately 4.6% of naive CD4, over 3% of naive CD8, 2% to 2.5% of memory CD4, and around 0.44% of memory CD8 clonotypes. Pairwise subsampling indicated that sequencing depth was expected to affect the degree of clonotype sharing among donors. Because the study included only a small number of donors, the genetic and exposure-history diversity represented was limited. Sampling was restricted to blood, and TCR repertoires in tissue are likely to differ from TCR repertoires in blood. Compared with non-shared clonotypes, the clonotypes found in all four sorted-subset donors had higher generation probabilities.

A remark on this clone: This clone's antigen is unknown. Base qualities were left out, and no much larger clone turns up one base away.

Donors were healthy HIV-negative adults with no recently reported acute infections or vaccinations. All donors were Caucasian adults living in Nashville, Tennessee, USA. CD4+ T cells were enriched through magnetic negative selection, after which naive cells were positively selected on CD45RA and the remaining negative fraction served as the memory subset. After blood collection by leukapheresis, PBMCs were isolated using Ficoll-Histopaque density gradient centrifugation and then cryopreserved in the vapor phase of liquid nitrogen. Analytical flow cytometry was used to check the purity and quantity of each magnetically sorted T cell population. Genomic DNA was isolated from each sorted fraction and quantified by UV absorbance on a Nanodrop 2000c. The CDR3 starts with the cysteine, ends with the phenylalanine, and has 16 residues. CDR3 DNA is the only sequence kept; it has 48 bases, read in frame from the first base. Sequences SEHNR (CDR1) and FQNEAQ (CDR2) are obtained from the germline V gene (reference sequence). V has 4 bases trimmed and J has 5 bases trimmed; junction bases matching no gene number 12.

TCR CDR3 regions were amplified from genomic DNA by multiplex PCR using the deep immunoSEQ assay. For each cell subset, the extracted genomic DNA was distributed evenly across all wells of several immunoSEQ 96-well plates, and each plate served as one replicate. For sorted subsets, 150 to 250 ng genomic DNA, equal to about 30,000 T cell genomes, was loaded into each replicate PCR. Purified libraries were measured with a Qubit 3.0 fluorometer, size-checked on a Bioanalyzer 2100, and measured again with the KAPA Library Quantification kit. A separate single-read 150-cycle Illumina NextSeq 550 flow cell was used to sequence each immunoSEQ 96-well plate. The published analysis was carried out like this. The immunoSEQ output contained only junctional sequences without quality scores, so filtering could not match that applied to full-length reads. To assign V/J genes and CDR3, sequences were annotated against IMGT germline references using PyIR, a Python wrapper for IgBLAST v1.9. Reads with weak V/J assignments (E-value above 1e-6), missing CDR3, stop codons, out-of-frame junctions, or ambiguous translated residues were removed. A V3J clonotype was defined by an identical inferred V gene, J gene, and CDR3 amino acid sequence. Percentage overlap between repertoires was calculated by dividing the number of shared unique clonotypes by the size of the smaller repertoire. Repertoire richness was assessed with RTK rarefaction, the Chao1 estimator, and Recon v2.1 estimates of unobserved clonotypes. Generation probabilities for all TCRbeta clonotypes obtained by the gDNA method from a handful of donors were computed using OLGA. This is the immuneACCESS table as TCRdb keeps it, with only in-frame sequences that have V and J called. A part of the clones is gone; compared with another copy, unresolved V genes explain less than half, and the rest is unexplained. V, J and clone size are those of that table, while D and trimming were read from the DNA. For this sample there are around 600,000 clones; approximately 97% appear just once. The ten largest clones add up to approximately 0.057% of the sample.

Specimen: naive CD4+ T cells sorted from blood. This specimen's cell subset or site label, per the study, means: CD45RA+ positively selected. The receptor was isolated from a woman in her thirties in good health. This receptor chain uses TRBV7-9 and TRBJ2-7; 9 junctional bases match TRBD1. For the CDR3, the sequence is CASSSAPGTGRDEQYF. The nucleotide sequence is TGTGCCAGCAGCTCGGCTCCCGGGACAGGGCGGGACGAGCAGTACTTC. Reference TRBV7-9 and TRBJ2-7 genes cover what lies past the CDR3, so the full variable domain is DTGVSQNPRHKITKRGQNVTFRCDPISEHNRLYWYRQTLGQGPEFLTYFQNEAQLEKSRLLSDRFSAERPKGSFSTLEIQRTEQGDSAMYLCASSSAPGTGRDEQYFGPGTRLTVT.